Listed below are T cell receptor beta chains from one sample, sequenced in a study of blood T cells in healthy people across ages. MiXCR, run by TCRdb on the 5' RACE reads, gives a single entry per CDR3 protein. The data show roughly 680,000 distinct CDR3 sequences, 20% to 25% seen once. Sequencing was done on a sample of blood. These TCRs come from a man between 65 and 85 years old in good health. Each CDR3 is given with its conserved first and last residue. Not every row has a clone size; where given, it reads once, few, many or a size class.

v_call clone_size cdr3_aa
TRBV5-1 few CASSTHYTDTQYF
TRBV6-2/TRBV6-3 once CASSRGNLGISGANVLTF
TRBV7-2 NA CASSSRQGGLTDTQYF
TRBV30 few CAWSVGVNIQYF
TRBV12-3/TRBV12-4 few CASSLRGAAFF
TRBV20-1 many CSASWDVQETQYF
TRBV6-6 few CASSYQGANTGELFF
TRBV5-1 few CASSSDREYQETQYF
TRBV4-1 many CASSHGTWDQPQHF
TRBV18 NA CASSPVGRAQDTQYF
TRBV20-1 many CSARRQGNTEAFF
TRBV2 few CASSRDQMETQYF
TRBV7-9 few CASSPKGRLNEKLFF
TRBV7-2 few CASSTRGMSSYNEQFF
TRBV20-1 many CSAGELDVTQYF
TRBV6-6 NA CASSYVGTPTYEQYF
TRBV7-2 NA CASSKYILFNEQFF
TRBV20-1 NA CSARSPGTPNTEAFF
TRBV6-2/TRBV6-3 NA CASSYGGLGNQPQHF
TRBV2 few CASSGGQGTTDTQYF
TRBV19 NA CASSISGWTEAFF
TRBV3-1 few CASSQDLGPSYEQYF
TRBV12-3/TRBV12-4 many CASSLVGTTPNEQYF
TRBV20-1 NA CSASDRVSVLNEQFF
TRBV4-3 few CASSQGPGSYGYTF
TRBV7-9 NA CASSPRTEGNEQFF
TRBV13 many CASSLGGTGNEKLFF
TRBV5-1 few CASSFRKLAAQETQYF
TRBV20-1 few CSARRLGFYEQYF
TRBV6-5 few CASSSASNRIAFF
TRBV28 NA CASSNEDSYEQYF
TRBV7-9 few CASSVRTGSYNEQFF
TRBV15 NA CATSRKSGRIWETQYF